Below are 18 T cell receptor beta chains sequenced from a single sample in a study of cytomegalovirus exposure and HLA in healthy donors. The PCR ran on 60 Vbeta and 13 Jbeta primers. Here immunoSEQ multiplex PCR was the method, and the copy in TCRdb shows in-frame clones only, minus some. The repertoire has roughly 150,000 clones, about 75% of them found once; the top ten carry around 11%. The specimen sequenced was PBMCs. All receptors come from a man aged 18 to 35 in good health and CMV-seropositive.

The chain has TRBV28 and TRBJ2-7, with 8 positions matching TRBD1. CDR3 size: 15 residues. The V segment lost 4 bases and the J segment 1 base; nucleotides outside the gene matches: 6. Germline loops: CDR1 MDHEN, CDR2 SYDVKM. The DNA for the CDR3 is TGTGCCAGCAGTTCCCGACAGGGGATTTCCTACGAGCAGTACTTC. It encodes CASSSRQGISYEQYF.

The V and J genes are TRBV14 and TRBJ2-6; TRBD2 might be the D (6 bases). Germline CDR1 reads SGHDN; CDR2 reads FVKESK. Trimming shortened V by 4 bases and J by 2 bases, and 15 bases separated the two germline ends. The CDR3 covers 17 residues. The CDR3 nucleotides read TGTGCCAGCAGCCGAGATGTGGGGGGTGCTGGGGCCAACGTCCTGACTTTC. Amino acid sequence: CASSRDVGGAGANVLTF.

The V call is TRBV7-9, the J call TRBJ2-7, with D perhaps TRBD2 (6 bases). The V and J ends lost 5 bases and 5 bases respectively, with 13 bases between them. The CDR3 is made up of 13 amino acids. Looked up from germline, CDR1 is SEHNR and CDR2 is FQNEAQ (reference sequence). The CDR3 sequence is CASSQREEDEQYF. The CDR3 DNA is TGTGCCAGCAGCCAAAGGGAGGAGGACGAGCAGTACTTC. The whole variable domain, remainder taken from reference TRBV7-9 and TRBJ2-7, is DTGVSQNPRHKITKRGQNVTFRCDPISEHNRLYWYRQTLGQGPEFLTYFQNEAQLEKSRLLSDRFSAERPKGSFSTLEIQRTEQGDSAMYLCASSQREEDEQYFGPGTRLTVT.

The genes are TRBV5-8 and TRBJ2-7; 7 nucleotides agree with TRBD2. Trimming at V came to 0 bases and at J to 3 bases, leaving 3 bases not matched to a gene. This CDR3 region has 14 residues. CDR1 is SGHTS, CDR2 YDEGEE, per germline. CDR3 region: CASSLGDYHYEQYF. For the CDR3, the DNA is TGTGCCAGCAGCTTGGGGGACTACCACTACGAGCAGTACTTC.

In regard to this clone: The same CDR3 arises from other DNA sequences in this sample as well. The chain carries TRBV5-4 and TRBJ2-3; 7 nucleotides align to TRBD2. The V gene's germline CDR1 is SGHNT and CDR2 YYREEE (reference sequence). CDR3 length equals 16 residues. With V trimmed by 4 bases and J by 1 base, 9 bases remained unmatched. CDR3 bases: TGTGCCAGCAGCCCCCCCCTAGCGGTGGGCACAGATACGCAGTATTTT. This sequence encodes CASSPPLAVGTDTQYF.

In DNA form, the CDR3 reads TGTGCCTGGAGGAGAGTCCGGGACAGCTACACCGGGGAGCTGTTTTTT. This codes for CAWRRVRDSYTGELFF. The rearrangement joins TRBV30 to TRBJ2-2; 7 nucleotides line up with TRBD1. CDR3 length: 16 amino acids. Germline V CDR1 and CDR2: GTSNPN, SVGIG (reference sequence). V was clipped by 3 bases and J by 3 bases; unmatched bases: 10.

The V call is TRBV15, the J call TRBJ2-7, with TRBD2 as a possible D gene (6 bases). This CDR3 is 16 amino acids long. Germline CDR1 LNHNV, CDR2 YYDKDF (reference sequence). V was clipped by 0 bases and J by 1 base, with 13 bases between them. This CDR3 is CATSRDWRDLSYEQYF. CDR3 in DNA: TGTGCCACCAGCAGAGATTGGCGGGATCTATCCTACGAGCAGTACTTC.

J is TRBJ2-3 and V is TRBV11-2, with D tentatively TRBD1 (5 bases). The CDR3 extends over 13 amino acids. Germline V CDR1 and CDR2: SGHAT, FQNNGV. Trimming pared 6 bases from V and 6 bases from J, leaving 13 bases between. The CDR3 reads CASSPQGFDTQYF. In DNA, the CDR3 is TGTGCCAGCAGTCCCCAGGGTTTTGATACGCAGTATTTT.

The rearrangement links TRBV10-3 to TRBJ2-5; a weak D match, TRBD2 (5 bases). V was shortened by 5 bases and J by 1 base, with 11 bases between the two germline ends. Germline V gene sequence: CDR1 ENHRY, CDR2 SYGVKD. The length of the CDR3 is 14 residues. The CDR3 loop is CAISRGGSQETQYF. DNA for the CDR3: TGTGCCATCAGTCGCGGCGGGTCCCAAGAGACCCAGTACTTC.

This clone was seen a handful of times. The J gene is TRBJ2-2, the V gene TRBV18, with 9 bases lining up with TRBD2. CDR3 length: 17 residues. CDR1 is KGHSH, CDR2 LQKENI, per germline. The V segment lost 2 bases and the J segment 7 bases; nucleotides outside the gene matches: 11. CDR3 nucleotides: TGTGCCAGCTCACCAAAGTGGGCTAGCGGGATCGGCGGGGAGCTGTTTTTT. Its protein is CASSPKWASGIGGELFF.

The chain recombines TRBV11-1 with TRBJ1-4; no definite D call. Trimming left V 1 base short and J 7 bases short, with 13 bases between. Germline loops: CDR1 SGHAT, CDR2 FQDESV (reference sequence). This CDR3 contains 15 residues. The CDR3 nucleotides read TGTGCCAGCAGCTTAGGGCGGCTCGGCGGTGAAAAACTGTTTTTT. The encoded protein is CASSLGRLGGEKLFF.

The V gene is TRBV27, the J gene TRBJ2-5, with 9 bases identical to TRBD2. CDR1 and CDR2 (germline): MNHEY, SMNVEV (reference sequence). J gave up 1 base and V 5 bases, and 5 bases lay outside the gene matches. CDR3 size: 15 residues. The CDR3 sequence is CASSRGGRAQETQYF. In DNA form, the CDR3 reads TGTGCCAGCAGTCGGGGCGGGAGGGCCCAAGAGACCCAGTACTTC.

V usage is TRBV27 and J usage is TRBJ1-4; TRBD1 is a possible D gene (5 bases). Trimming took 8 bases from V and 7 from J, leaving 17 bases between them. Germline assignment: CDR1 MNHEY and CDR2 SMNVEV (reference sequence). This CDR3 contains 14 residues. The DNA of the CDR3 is TGTGCCAGCGCCCAGGGAGGGGTCGGTGAAAAACTGTTTTTT. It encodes CASAQGGVGEKLFF.

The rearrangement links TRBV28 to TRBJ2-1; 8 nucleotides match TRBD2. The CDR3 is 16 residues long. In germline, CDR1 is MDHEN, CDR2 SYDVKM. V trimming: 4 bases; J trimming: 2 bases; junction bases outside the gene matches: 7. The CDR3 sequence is CASSSPGAGAYNEQFF. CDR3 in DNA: TGTGCCAGCAGTTCCCCTGGAGCGGGAGCCTACAATGAGCAGTTCTTC.

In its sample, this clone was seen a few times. The CDR3 here is CASSSDRNTDTQYF. The CDR3 DNA reads as TGTGCCAGCAGCTCGGACAGGAACACAGATACGCAGTATTTT. This sequence joins TRBV2 and TRBJ2-3; 7 bases line up with TRBD1. The CDR3 loop spans 14 amino acids. In germline, CDR1 is SNHLY, CDR2 FYNNEI. Germline trimming cut 6 bases from V and 2 bases from J; bases unmatched to any gene: 5.

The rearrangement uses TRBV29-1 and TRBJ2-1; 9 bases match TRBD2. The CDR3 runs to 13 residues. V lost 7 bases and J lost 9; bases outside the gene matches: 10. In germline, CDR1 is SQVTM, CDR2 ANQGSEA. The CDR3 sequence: CSALGTSSPEQFF. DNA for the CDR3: TGCAGCGCTCTGGGGACTAGCTCGCCTGAGCAGTTCTTC.

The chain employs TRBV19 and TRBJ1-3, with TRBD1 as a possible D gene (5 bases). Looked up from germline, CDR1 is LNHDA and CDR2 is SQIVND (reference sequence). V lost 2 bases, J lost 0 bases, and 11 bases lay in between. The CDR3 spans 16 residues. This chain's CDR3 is CASSIPGHYSGNTIYF. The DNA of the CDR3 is TGTGCCAGTAGTATACCCGGACATTACTCTGGAAACACCATATATTTT. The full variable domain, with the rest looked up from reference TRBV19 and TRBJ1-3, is DGGITQSPKYLFRKEGQNVTLSCEQNLNHDAMYWYRQDPGQGLRLIYYSQIVNDFQKGDIAEGYSVSREKKESFPLTVTSAQKNPTAFYLCASSIPGHYSGNTIYFGEGSWLTVV.

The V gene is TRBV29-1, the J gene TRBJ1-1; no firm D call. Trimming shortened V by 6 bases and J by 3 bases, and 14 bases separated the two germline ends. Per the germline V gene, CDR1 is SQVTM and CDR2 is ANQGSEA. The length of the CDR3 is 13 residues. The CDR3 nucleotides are TGCAGCGTCACACAGCGGTCGGACACTGAAGCTTTCTTT. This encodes CSVTQRSDTEAFF.